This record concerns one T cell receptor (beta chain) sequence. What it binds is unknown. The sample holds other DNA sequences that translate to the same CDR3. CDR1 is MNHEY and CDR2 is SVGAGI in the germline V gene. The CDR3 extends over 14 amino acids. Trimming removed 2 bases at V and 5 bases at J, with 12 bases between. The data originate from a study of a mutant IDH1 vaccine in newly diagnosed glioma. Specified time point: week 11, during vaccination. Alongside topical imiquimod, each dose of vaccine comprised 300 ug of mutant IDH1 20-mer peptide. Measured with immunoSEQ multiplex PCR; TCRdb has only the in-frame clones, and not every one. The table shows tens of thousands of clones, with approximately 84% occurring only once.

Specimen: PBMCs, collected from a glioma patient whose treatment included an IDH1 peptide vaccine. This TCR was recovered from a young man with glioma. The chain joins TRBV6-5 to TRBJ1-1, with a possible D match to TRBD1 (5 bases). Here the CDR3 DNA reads TGTGCCAGCAGTTACGGGCAGGGATCAACTGAAGCTTTCTTT. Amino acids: CASSYGQGSTEAFF.